These 8 T cell receptor beta chains were all obtained from the same sample, sequenced in a study of T cells in localized non-small cell lung cancer. Profiled with immunoSEQ multiplex PCR; TCRdb holds only in-frame clones, not every one. The sample has 55,000 or so clones, around 80% seen once. This specimen consisted of PBMCs, obtained before any cancer treatment. The receptor source for this set is a woman aged 40 to 75 with stage II lung adenocarcinoma.

The CDR3 DNA sequence: TGTGCCAGCAGCTCCCAAGGCAGGGTAGCCGAGCAGTACTTC. Its translation: CASSSQGRVAEQYF. The chain employs TRBV5-4 and TRBJ2-7, with a weak D call TRBD1 (5 bases). This CDR3 is built from 14 residues. Germline lookup yields CDR1 SGHNT and CDR2 YYREEE (reference sequence). The V and J ends lost 3 bases and 6 bases respectively, with 16 bases between them. Together with reference TRBV5-4 and TRBJ2-7, the CDR3 gives the full variable domain: ETGVTQSPTHLIKTRGQQVTLRCSSQSGHNTVSWYQQALGQGPQFIFQYYREEENGRGNFPPRFSGLQFPNYSSELNVNALELDDSALYLCASSSQGRVAEQYFGPGTRLTVT.

As concerns this clone: One end of the junction varies from germline; a read error may be responsible. The V call is TRBV7-9, the J call TRBJ2-5; the D is unclear. The CDR3 sequence is 14 residues long. Germline lookup yields CDR1 SEHNR and CDR2 FQNEAQ (reference sequence). The CDR3 protein is CASGFLGPQETQYF. In nucleotides, the CDR3 is TGTGCCAGCGGCTTCCTTGGGCCACAGGAGACCCAGTACTTC.

The chain combines TRBV30 with TRBJ1-3; a weak D match, TRBD1 (5 bases). Germline V gives CDR1 GTSNPN, CDR2 SVGIG (reference sequence). This CDR3 is built from 14 residues. Trimming took 3 bases from V and 1 from J, leaving 10 bases between them. The CDR3 loop is CAWSPNRSGNTIYF. CDR3 in DNA: TGTGCCTGGAGCCCGAACAGGTCTGGAAACACCATATATTTT. Full variable domain (outside the CDR3, taken from reference TRBV30 and TRBJ1-3): SQTIHQWPATLVQPVGSPLSLECTVEGTSNPNLYWYRQAAGRGLQLLFYSVGIGQISSEVPQNLSASRPQDRQFILSSKKLLLSDSGFYLCAWSPNRSGNTIYFGEGSWLTVV.

The CDR3 region has the DNA TGTGCCAGCAGCCACAGGGCGGGTAACACTGAAGCTTTCTTT. Residues: CASSHRAGNTEAFF. The chain is built from TRBV7-9 and TRBJ1-1; perhaps TRBD1 as D (6 bases). V shed 5 bases and J shed 2 bases, with 12 bases lying between them. The germline gives CDR1 SEHNR, CDR2 FQNEAQ (reference sequence). The CDR3 consists of 14 residues.

This clone was counted a few times. This chain links TRBV28 with TRBJ1-4, with unresolved D. In germline, CDR1 is MDHEN, CDR2 SYDVKM. This CDR3 region has 15 residues. V gave up 5 bases and J gave up 7 bases, with 17 bases separating them. Written as DNA, the CDR3 is TGTGCCAGCAGTCATCGTCCCGGTCGCGGTGAAAAACTGTTTTTT. Encoded protein: CASSHRPGRGEKLFF. Complete variable domain (other parts from reference TRBV28 and TRBJ1-4): DVKVTQSSRYLVKRTGEKVFLECVQDMDHENMFWYRQDPGLGLRLIYFSYDVKMKEKGDIPEGYSVSREKKERFSLILESASTNQTSMYLCASSHRPGRGEKLFFGSGTQLSVL.

The rearrangement links TRBV7-2 to TRBJ1-5, with a weak D call TRBD1 (6 bases). This CDR3 has 14 residues. Germline lookup yields CDR1 SGHTA and CDR2 FQGNSA. Trimming cost V 4 bases and J 2 bases, with 9 bases left between them. The CDR3 nucleotides are TGTGCCAGCAGCTCGCACAGGGGCAATCAGCCCCAGCATTTT. Translation gives CASSSHRGNQPQHF.

The chain has TRBV30 and TRBJ2-3; no firm D call. Germline-derived CDR1 and CDR2 are GTSNPN and SVGIG (reference sequence). V lost 1 base and J lost 1, with 3 bases in between. There are 12 residues in the CDR3. DNA of the CDR3: TGTGCCTGGAGTGCGGGCACAGATACGCAGTATTTT. Its protein is CAWSAGTDTQYF.

CDR3 protein: CASSVRERGARYEQYF. DNA for the CDR3: TGTGCCAGCAGCGTACGTGAACGGGGGGCCCGCTACGAGCAGTACTTC. The genes are TRBV9 and TRBJ2-7; weak D call: TRBD2 (7 bases). The ends were cut back, 1 base at V and 3 bases at J, with 17 bases in the middle. The CDR3 has 16 amino acids. CDR1 and CDR2 from the germline V gene are SGDLS and YYNGEE.